This TCR beta chain was retrieved from a study of cytomegalovirus exposure and HLA in healthy donors (dated by TCRdb to 2016 to 2017). For the study in its entirety: According to an earlier analysis of a few hundred of the donors, 200 million or so T cells yielded 117 million unique TCR beta sequences and less than 300 Gb of sequence data. An early release that covered 640 HLA-typed donors contained approximately 320 gigabases of sequencing data and 75 million to 100 million unique TCR sequences. Among the roughly 410 genotyped donors, around 81% belonged to the genetic ancestry cluster associated with self-reported Caucasian donors. The study aimed to test whether signatures of past pathogen exposure could be identified by cataloging public T cell receptors. The study used immunosequencing to profile the T cell repertoires of 666 subjects and linked those repertoires to cytomegalovirus serostatus. In addition to the first cohort of 650 to 750 subjects, a separate validation cohort of over 90 different subjects was used. The study combined high-throughput TCR immunosequencing, statistical association of individual TCRs with disease status, and machine learning to predict cytomegalovirus infection status. To study patterns of TCR occurrence, a later analysis re-analyzed previously published TCR beta repertoires from 500 to 850 donors and added high-resolution HLA genotyping. The later analysis used no new phenotypic data to find candidate immune exposures, relying instead on TCR beta sequences and their occurrence across donors. To decide whether each TCR beta V gene segment behaved as functional or pseudogenic, an earlier analysis of some 600 of the donors relied on high-throughput TCR beta sequencing. Donor age, sex, ethnicity and CMV serostatus were collected together with the repertoire data. In a later genetic analysis, genome-wide SNP genotypes for about three fifths of the 666 donors were used, and that subset was treated as a discovery cohort. All discovery cohort repertoires had been generated using a single sequencing platform. Class I and class II HLA loci were covered by the typing at four-digit resolution. The number of donors typed differed by locus, with 629-630 for A, B, C, DRB1 and DQB1, around 520 for DQA1, over 600 for DPA1, and some 440 for DPB1. About 5 DR-DQ haplotypes were handled as single units for association and clustering, since linkage in the cohort was strong. On average, approximately 250,000 unique TCR beta nucleotide sequences were sequenced per donor among 398 genotyped donors of the cohort, with about 19% of those sequences being non-productive.

Results and caveats for the whole study, not just this receptor: Roughly uniform sequencing depth across donors was assumed in presence/absence analyses, although this assumption may not hold. Compared with the approximately 720-donor mean, donors in an Asian-associated ancestry cluster had fewer N-insertions in productive TCRs, according to a later genetic analysis. In both the original and validation cohorts, the classifier was reported to diagnose cytomegalovirus status with high specificity and sensitivity. In a later analysis, around 15,000 TCR beta sequences were associated with specific HLA alleles at a false discovery rate of 0.05. According to a later analysis, most CMV-associated TCR beta chains appeared to be HLA-restricted, and the HLA associations seemed to be driven largely by CMV exposure. V-gene and J-gene trimming of TCR beta chains was associated with a missense DCLRE1C variant in a later genetic analysis, and the association was replicated in an independent cohort. This cohort had only TCR beta chains sequenced, and the lack of alpha or paired-chain data limited which features could be detected. Because HLA typing was unavailable for some donors at each locus, only the typed subset was used in association tests. The study listed 164 TCR beta chains as associated with cytomegalovirus. A later analysis found that TCR association rates varied across HLA loci, with DRB1 alleles showing the most associated TCRs and HLA-C alleles the fewest. Correlated functional status among segregating V segments might reflect linkage disequilibrium, but an unknown experimental factor could not be ruled out. The authors suggested that the approach could potentially be generalized to other disease states and immunological phenotypes. In a later analysis, HLA-associated TCR beta chains were found to be more clonally expanded and to have lower generation probabilities than equally common non-associated chains. Three of the identified cytomegalovirus-associated TCR beta chains were confirmed in vitro to be specific for cytomegalovirus antigens. A further reported finding was that TCR beta sequences accurately predicted the HLA-A and HLA-B alleles for most subjects in the first cohort. The sequencing pipeline was judged likely to have produced a cluster of highly shared sequence variants as a technical artifact. Roughly 17 rarely observed V segments, including chromosome 9 orphons, were excluded from the earlier analysis of some 590 of the donors because counts were too low. In a later analysis, several top co-occurrence clusters were reported to appear linked to parvovirus B19, influenza, CMV and Epstein-Barr virus. Immune exposure information for the cohort was limited to CMV serostatus. Across donors, most TCR sequences were observed very rarely, whereas some public TCRs were present in many individuals. Some IMGT-functional V segments, including TRBV6-2 and TRBV6-3, could not be distinguished by the 87-base-pair reads and were therefore excluded. Strong co-occurrence of HLA alleles, especially DR and DQ, made assigning TCR associations to individual alleles difficult. In an earlier analysis of roughly 500 of the donors, most TCR beta V segments appeared in productive rearrangements about 87% or about 30% of the time, broadly matching IMGT annotations.

The CDR1 and CDR2 encoded by the germline V gene are LGHNA and YNFKEQ. Including cysteine and phenylalanine, the CDR3 has 16 amino acids. The entry retains the CDR3 DNA only, 48 bases that are in frame from base 1. The junction shows trimming of 1 base on V and 3 bases on J, and the gene matches do not reach 4 bases of it. Libraries were constructed by the immunoSEQ multiplex PCR assay. For the multiplex PCR, a mixture combining 60 forward primers for TCR Vbeta segments and 13 reverse primers for TCR Jbeta segments was used. Amplification of the CDR3 region of rearranged TCR beta genes was performed with a multiplex PCR assay on genomic DNA. Amplified TCR beta libraries were sequenced as 87-base-pair reads on the Illumina HiSeq System. As for how the authors treated the data: Across the 700 or so repertoires, a later analysis counted 78 million or so unique TCR beta chains, about 10 million of which were shared by at least two donors. Raw reads were error-corrected and collapsed into unique sequences with a nearest-neighbor algorithm that merged closely related sequences to remove PCR and sequencing errors. Alignment of CDR3 sequences to IMGT reference sequences was used to assign V, D and J gene segments. For a sequence to be retained, a match of at least six nucleotides was required to both a V gene segment and a J gene segment. Rearrangements were called productive when the CDR3 lacked stop codons and stayed in frame with V and J; all others were non-productive. Following IMGT convention, CDR3 was defined as the stretch from the second conserved V-encoded cysteine to the conserved J-encoded phenylalanine. The earlier analysis of about 560 of the donors excluded any sequence lacking an unambiguous match to a single V gene segment. An earlier analysis of several hundred of the donors classified V segments as functional when productive rearrangements were above 56.7% and as segregating when the standard deviation between donors was above 5%. To diagnose cytomegalovirus status from the catalog of TCR beta chain sequences, a statistical classification framework was built. In a later analysis, TCR nucleotide sequences were compared against IMGT/GENE-DB human TR gene sequences so that V and J genes could be assigned. Using the TCRdist pipeline, a later analysis assigned CDR3 sequences along with most-parsimonious VDJ recombination scenarios. In a later analysis, every TCR beta chain was defined by the combination of its CDR3 amino acid sequence and its V-gene family, and reads without a unique V-gene family were dropped. A later analysis removed roughly 590 highly shared, low-generation-probability nucleotide sequences to deal with suspected cross-contamination and a sequencing artifact. In a later analysis, a clonal expansion index was calculated for each public chain from normalized within-repertoire ranks of inferred template counts. A later analysis computed generation probabilities with a VDJ recombination model fitted to out-of-frame rearrangements, and checked the results against IGoR. A later analysis scored TCR-TCR, TCR-HLA and TCR-CMV co-occurrence with hypergeometric tests, applying a repertoire-size bias correction to TCR pairs. In a later analysis, false discovery rates were estimated by permuting HLA or CMV assignments 20 times. In a later analysis, co-occurring TCRs were grouped with DBSCAN, and TCRdist sequence similarity was added when clustering was performed within HLA-allele-positive subsets. Co-occurrence clustering excluded repertoires with fewer than 30,000 or more than 120,000 public chains, plus five with anomalous nucleotide sharing. Entries here come from immuneACCESS through TCRdb and include only in-frame sequences with V and J called. Some clones fail to appear in such tables; in the studies checked, an unresolved V gene covers under half of the shortfall, and the cause of the remainder is unknown. D and trimming come from the DNA, and the V and J calls and clone size come from that table. This sample is represented by fewer than 130,000 clones; about three quarters of them were singletons. Jointly, the top ten make up less than 3% of the sample.

Note on this clone: Its specific antigen is unknown. Base qualities are not recorded, but no much larger clone differs from it by a single base.

The cohort consisted of 650 to 850 healthy bone marrow donors. At the time of sampling, every cohort member was nominally healthy, though immune exposures that went unrecorded were likely present. The donor tested CMV seropositive, placing the donor among the 289 seropositive members of the cohort. A peripheral blood sample was collected from each donor, and TCR beta sequencing was performed on peripheral blood mononuclear cells. Genomic DNA was extracted from the blood cell samples with the Qiagen DNeasy Blood Extraction Kit. The chain couples TRBV4-2 to TRBJ2-3; TRBD2 agrees with 10 junctional bases. Sequenced: PBMCs. This receptor was taken from a woman in her sixties in good health and CMV-seropositive. The DNA sequence follows: TGTGCCAGCAGCCAAGTCGGGACTAGCGAAACAGATACGCAGTATTTT. Its protein reads: CASSQVGTSETDTQYF.